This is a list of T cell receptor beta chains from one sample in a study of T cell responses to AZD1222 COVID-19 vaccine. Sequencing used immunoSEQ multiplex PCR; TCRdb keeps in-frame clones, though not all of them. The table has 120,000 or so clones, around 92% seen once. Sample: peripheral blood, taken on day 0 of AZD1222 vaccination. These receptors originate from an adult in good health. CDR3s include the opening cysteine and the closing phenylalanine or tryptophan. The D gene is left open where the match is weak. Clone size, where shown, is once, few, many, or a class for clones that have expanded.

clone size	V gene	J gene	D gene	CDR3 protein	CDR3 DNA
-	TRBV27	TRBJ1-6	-	CASSLQRANSPLHF	TGTGCCAGCAGTTTACAGAGGGCTAATTCACCCCTCCACTTT
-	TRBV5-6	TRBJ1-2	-	CASSYGGRPNYGYTF	TGTGCCAGCAGCTATGGGGGAAGGCCCAACTATGGCTACACCTTC
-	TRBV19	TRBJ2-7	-	CASSINEGGYEQYF	TGTGCCAGTAGTATAAACGAGGGGGGCTACGAGCAGTACTTC
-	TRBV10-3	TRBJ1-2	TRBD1	CAISESPGQVYTF	TGTGCCATCAGTGAGTCGCCGGGACAGGTTTACACCTTC
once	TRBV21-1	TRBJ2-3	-	CASSKSPNRGWHTDTQYF	TGTGCCAGCAGCAAATCCCCCAACAGGGGTTGGCACACAGATACGCAGTATTTT
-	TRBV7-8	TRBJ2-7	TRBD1	CASSLVGGLGFLGTGLSYEQYF	TGTGCCAGCAGCTTAGTAGGGGGCCTCGGGTTTCTGGGGACAGGGCTTTCCTACGAGCAGTACTTC
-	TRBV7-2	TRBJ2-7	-	CASSPVGPYEQYF	TGTGCCAGCAGCCCTGTTGGGCCCTACGAGCAGTACTTC
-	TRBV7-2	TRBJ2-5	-	CASSFRPRETQYF	TGTGCCAGCAGCTTTCGGCCTCGGGAGACCCAGTACTTC
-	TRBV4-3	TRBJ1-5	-	CASSPTGNQPQHF	TGCGCCAGCAGCCCAACGGGCAATCAGCCCCAGCATTTT
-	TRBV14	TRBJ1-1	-	CASSHHVNTEAFF	TGTGCCAGCAGCCACCACGTGAACACTGAAGCTTTCTTT
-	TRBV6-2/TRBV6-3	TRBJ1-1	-	CASSYSPWDSGAEAFF	TGTGCCAGCAGTTACTCTCCCTGGGACTCCGGGGCTGAAGCTTTCTTT
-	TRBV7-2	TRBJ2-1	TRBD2	CASSRRGLAGGGIEQFF	TGTGCCAGCAGCCGCAGAGGACTAGCGGGGGGAGGTATTGAGCAGTTCTTC
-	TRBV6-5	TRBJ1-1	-	CASSYEGTNTEAFF	TGTGCCAGCAGTTATGAGGGCACGAACACTGAAGCTTTCTTT
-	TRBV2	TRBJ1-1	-	CATAESRGPTEAFF	TGTGCCACCGCTGAAAGTCGAGGACCAACTGAAGCTTTCTTT
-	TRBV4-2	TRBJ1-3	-	CASSQDRRPSGNTIYF	TGTGCCAGCAGCCAAGATAGGCGCCCCTCTGGAAACACCATATATTTT
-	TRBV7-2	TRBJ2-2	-	CASSGRGGTGELFF	TGTGCCAGCAGCGGCAGGGGTGGCACCGGGGAGCTGTTTTTT
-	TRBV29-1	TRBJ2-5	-	CSLSIGVTQYF	TGCAGCCTTTCGATAGGGGTGACCCAGTACTTC
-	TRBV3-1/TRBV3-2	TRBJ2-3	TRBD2	CASSQRVSGNTDTQYF	TGTGCCAGCAGCCAAAGGGTGAGCGGGAACACAGATACGCAGTATTTT
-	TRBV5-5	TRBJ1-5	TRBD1	CASSSWTGGNQPQHF	TGTGCCAGCAGCTCCTGGACAGGCGGTAATCAGCCCCAGCATTTT
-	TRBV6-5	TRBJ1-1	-	CASSYSIVRQTEAFF	TGTGCCAGCAGTTACTCGATCGTCCGGCAGACTGAAGCTTTCTTT
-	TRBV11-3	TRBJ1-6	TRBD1	CASSLTGTVNSPLHF	TGTGCCAGCAGCTTAACTGGGACAGTTAATTCACCCCTCCACTTT
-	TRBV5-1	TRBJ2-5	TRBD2	CASSRSGRAETQYF	TGCGCCAGCAGCCGTAGCGGGAGGGCCGAGACCCAGTACTTC
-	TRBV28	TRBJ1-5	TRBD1	CASSSSRLDRGYSNQPQHF	TGTGCCAGCAGTTCCTCCAGACTGGACAGGGGCTATAGCAATCAGCCCCAGCATTTT
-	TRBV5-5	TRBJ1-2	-	CASSLADSNYGYTF	TGTGCCAGCAGCTTGGCGGACAGCAACTATGGCTACACCTTC
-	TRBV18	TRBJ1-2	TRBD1	CASSPGTGPYGYTF	TGTGCCAGCTCACCCGGGACAGGCCCCTATGGCTACACCTTC
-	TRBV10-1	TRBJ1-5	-	CASSEGYNQPQHF	TGCGCCAGCAGTGAAGGATATAATCAGCCCCAGCATTTT
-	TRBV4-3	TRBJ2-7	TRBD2	CASSRTSGGSYEQYF	TGCGCCAGCAGCCGGACTAGCGGAGGCTCCTACGAGCAGTACTTC
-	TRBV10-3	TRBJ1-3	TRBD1	CAISGTGEGNTIYF	TGTGCCATCAGTGGGACAGGGGAAGGAAACACCATATATTTT
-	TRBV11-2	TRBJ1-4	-	CASSLVLGEKLFF	TGTGCCAGCAGCTTAGTATTGGGGGAAAAACTGTTTTTT
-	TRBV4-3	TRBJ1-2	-	CASSQDAREKGYGYTF	TGCGCCAGCAGCCAAGATGCCCGGGAAAAAGGCTATGGCTACACCTTC
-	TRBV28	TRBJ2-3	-	CASSRSGFTDTQYF	TGTGCCAGCAGCCGCTCCGGGTTTACAGATACGCAGTATTTT
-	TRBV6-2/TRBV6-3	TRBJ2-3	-	CASSPGDRNPNTQYF	TGTGCCAGCAGCCCCGGCGACAGGAACCCAAATACGCAGTATTTT
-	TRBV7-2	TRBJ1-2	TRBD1	CASKKDRGVSNYGYTF	TGTGCCAGCAAGAAGGACAGGGGCGTATCAAACTATGGCTACACCTTC
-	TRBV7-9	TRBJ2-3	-	CASSARGDTQYF	TGTGCCAGCAGCGCTCGGGGGGATACGCAGTATTTT
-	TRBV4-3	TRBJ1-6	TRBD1	CASSDGQGAASPLHF	TGCGCCAGCAGCGACGGACAGGGGGCGGCTTCACCCCTCCACTTT
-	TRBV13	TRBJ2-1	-	CASRLGSHEQFF	TGTGCCAGCAGACTCGGGAGCCATGAGCAGTTCTTC
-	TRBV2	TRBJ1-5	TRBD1	CASTPGTGGNQPQHF	TGTGCCAGTACACCCGGGACAGGTGGGAATCAGCCCCAGCATTTT
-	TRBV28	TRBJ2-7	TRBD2	CASSLDGGSSYEQYF	TGTGCCAGCAGCCTAGACGGGGGGAGCTCCTACGAGCAGTACTTC
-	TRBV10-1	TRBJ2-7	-	CASSPAYPRGHEQYF	TGCGCCAGCAGCCCCGCCTATCCGAGGGGCCACGAGCAGTACTTC
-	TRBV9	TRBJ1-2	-	CASSTTSANGYTF	TGTGCCAGCAGCACGACATCCGCTAATGGCTACACCTTC
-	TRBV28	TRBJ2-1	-	CASSRLENLNEQFF	TGTGCCAGCAGTCGCCTAGAAAACCTAAATGAGCAGTTCTTC
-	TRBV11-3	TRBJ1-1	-	CASSLDSQGRDHEYTEAFF	TGTGCCAGCAGCTTAGATTCGCAGGGGAGGGATCATGAGTACACTGAAGCTTTCTTT
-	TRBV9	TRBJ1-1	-	CASSVDMNTEAFF	TGTGCCAGCAGCGTAGACATGAACACTGAAGCTTTCTTT